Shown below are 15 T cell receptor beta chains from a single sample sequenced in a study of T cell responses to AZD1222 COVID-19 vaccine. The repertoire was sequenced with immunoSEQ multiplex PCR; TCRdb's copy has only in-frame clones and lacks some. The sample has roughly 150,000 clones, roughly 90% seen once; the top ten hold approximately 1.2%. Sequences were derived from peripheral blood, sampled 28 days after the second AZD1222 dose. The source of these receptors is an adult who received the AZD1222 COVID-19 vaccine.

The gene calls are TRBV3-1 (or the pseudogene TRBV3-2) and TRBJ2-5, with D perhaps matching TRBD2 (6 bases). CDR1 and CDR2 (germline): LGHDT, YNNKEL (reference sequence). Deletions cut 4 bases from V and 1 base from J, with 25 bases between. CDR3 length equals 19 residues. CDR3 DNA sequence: TGTGCCAGCAGCCTGGGGACCGGGAGTCGAGGGCCCCCCCAAGAGACCCAGTACTTC. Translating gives CASSLGTGSRGPPQETQYF.

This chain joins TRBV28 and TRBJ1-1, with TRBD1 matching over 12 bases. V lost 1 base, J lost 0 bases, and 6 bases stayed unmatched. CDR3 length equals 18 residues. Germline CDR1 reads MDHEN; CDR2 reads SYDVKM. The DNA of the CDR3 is TGTGCCAGCAGTTTATATTCGGGGACAGGGGGCTTGAACACTGAAGCTTTCTTT. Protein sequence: CASSLYSGTGGLNTEAFF.

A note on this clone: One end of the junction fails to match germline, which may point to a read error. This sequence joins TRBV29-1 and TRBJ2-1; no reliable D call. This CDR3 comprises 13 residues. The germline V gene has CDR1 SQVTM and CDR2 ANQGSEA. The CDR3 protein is CSVGPTMGNEQFF. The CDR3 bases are TGCAGTGTTGGGCCCACGATGGGCAATGAGCAGTTCTTC.

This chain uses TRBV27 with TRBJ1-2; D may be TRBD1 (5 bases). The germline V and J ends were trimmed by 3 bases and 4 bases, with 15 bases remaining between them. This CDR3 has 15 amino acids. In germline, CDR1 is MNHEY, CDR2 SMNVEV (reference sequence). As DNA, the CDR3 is TGTGCCAGCAGTTTTGGGGGAGGGGAGACCTATGGCTACACCTTC. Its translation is CASSFGGGETYGYTF.

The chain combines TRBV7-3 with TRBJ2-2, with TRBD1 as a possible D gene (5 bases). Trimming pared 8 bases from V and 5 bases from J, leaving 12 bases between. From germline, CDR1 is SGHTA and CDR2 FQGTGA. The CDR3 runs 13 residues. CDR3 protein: CASGAGLTGELFF. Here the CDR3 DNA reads TGTGCCAGCGGCGCAGGGTTGACCGGGGAGCTGTTTTTT.

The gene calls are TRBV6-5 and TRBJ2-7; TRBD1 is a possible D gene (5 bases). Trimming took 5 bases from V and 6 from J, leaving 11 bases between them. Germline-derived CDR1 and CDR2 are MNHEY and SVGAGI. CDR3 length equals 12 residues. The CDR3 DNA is TGTGCCAGCAGTCCAGGGTACGGCGAGCAGTACTTC. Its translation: CASSPGYGEQYF.

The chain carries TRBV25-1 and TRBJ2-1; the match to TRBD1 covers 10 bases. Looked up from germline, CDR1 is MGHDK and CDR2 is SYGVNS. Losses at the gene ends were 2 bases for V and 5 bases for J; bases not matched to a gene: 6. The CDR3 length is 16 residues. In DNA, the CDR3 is TGTGCCAGCAGTGAAGATAGTGGGACAGGGGACAATGAGCAGTTCTTC. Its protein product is CASSEDSGTGDNEQFF.

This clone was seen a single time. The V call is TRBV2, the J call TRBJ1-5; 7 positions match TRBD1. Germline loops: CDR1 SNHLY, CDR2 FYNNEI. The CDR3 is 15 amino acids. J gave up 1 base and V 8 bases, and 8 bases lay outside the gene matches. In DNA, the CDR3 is TGTGCCAGCTCCCCGACAGGGCTAAGCAATCAGCCCCAGCATTTT. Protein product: CASSPTGLSNQPQHF. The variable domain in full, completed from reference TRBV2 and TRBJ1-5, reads EPEVTQTPSHQVTQMGQEVILRCVPISNHLYFYWYRQILGQKVEFLVSFYNNEISEKSEIFDDQFSVERPDGSNFTLKIRSTKLEDSAMYFCASSPTGLSNQPQHFGDGTRLSIL.

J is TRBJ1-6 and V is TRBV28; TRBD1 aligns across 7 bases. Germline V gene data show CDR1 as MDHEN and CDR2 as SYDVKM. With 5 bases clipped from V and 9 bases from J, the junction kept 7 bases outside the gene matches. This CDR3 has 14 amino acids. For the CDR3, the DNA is TGTGCCAGCAGTCTAGGGGGCAGGGGTTCACCCCTCCACTTT. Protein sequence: CASSLGGRGSPLHF.

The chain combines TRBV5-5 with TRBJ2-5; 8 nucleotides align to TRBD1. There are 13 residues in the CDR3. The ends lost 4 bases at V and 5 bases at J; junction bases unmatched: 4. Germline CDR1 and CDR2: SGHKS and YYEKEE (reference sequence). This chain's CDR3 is CASSVDREETQYF. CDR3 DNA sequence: TGTGCCAGCAGCGTGGACAGGGAGGAGACCCAGTACTTC.

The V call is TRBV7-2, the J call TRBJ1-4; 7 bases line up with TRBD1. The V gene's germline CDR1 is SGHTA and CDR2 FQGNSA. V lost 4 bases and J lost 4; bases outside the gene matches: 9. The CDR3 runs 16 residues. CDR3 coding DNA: TGTGCCAGCAGCTACTACCCGACAGGGCGTAATGAAAAACTGTTTTTT. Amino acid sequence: CASSYYPTGRNEKLFF.

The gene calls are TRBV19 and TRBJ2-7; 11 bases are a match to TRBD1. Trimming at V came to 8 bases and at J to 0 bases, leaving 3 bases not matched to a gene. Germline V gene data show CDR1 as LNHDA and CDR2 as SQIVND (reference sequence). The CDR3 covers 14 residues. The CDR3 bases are TGTGCCAGTTCCGGGACAGGGGGCTCCTACGAGCAGTACTTC. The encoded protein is CASSGTGGSYEQYF.

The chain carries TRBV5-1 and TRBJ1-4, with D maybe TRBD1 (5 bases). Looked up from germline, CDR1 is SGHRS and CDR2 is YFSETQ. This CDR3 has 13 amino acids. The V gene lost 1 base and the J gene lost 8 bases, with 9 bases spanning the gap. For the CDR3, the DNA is TGCGCCAGCAGCTTGCGGGCAGGGGAAAAACTGTTTTTT. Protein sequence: CASSLRAGEKLFF.

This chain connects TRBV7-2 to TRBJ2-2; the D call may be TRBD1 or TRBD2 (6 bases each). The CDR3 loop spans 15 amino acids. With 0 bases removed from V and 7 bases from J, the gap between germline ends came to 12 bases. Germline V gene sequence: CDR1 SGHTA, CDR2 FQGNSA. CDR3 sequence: CASSLARGRDGELFF. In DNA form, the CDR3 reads TGTGCCAGCAGCTTAGCCCGGGGGCGGGACGGGGAGCTGTTTTTT.

CDR3 bases: TGTGCCAGCAGCCAGACTCAGGCAATGGGCGAGCAGTACTTC. It specifies CASSQTQAMGEQYF. The chain is built from TRBV5-4 and TRBJ2-7, with unresolved D. V was pared by 4 bases and J by 6 bases, with 17 bases between. Germline V gene sequence: CDR1 SGHNT, CDR2 YYREEE (reference sequence). The CDR3 extends over 14 amino acids.